These 29 T cell receptor beta chains came from one sample sequenced in a study of blood T cell repertoires in COVID-19 (dated by TCRdb to 2019 to 2021). The library was produced with the immunoSEQ multiplex PCR assay. This is the immuneACCESS table as TCRdb keeps it, with only in-frame sequences that have V and J called. A part of the clones is gone; compared with another copy, unresolved V genes explain less than half, and the rest is unexplained. Across this sample there are some 68,000 clones, with approximately 89% seen only once. The ten largest clones capture 7% to 10% of the sample. Sample: peripheral blood. The receptor set was obtained from a man in his forties or fifties with active COVID-19.

The chain combines TRBV28 with TRBJ2-3, with TRBD1 as a possible D gene (5 bases). Germline V lookup: CDR1 MDHEN, CDR2 SYDVKM. Deletions cut 7 bases from V and 0 bases from J, with 11 bases between. The CDR3 length is 14 residues. This CDR3 reads CASTWGRSTDTQYF. CDR3 in DNA: TGTGCCAGCACCTGGGGCAGGAGCACAGATACGCAGTATTTT.

This chain links TRBV5-1 with TRBJ2-3; 7 nucleotides align to TRBD2. This CDR3 has 15 amino acids. Germline V gene data show CDR1 as SGHRS and CDR2 as YFSETQ. The V segment lost 1 base and the J segment 4 bases; nucleotides outside the gene matches: 6. The CDR3 sequence is CASSLYGGGADTQYF. The CDR3 bases are TGCGCCAGCAGCTTGTATGGTGGGGGGGCAGATACGCAGTATTTT.

The V gene is TRBV3-1 (or the pseudogene TRBV3-2), the J gene TRBJ2-1, with no clear D. Germline CDR1 reads LGHDT; CDR2 reads YNNKEL (reference sequence). Trimming shortened V by 7 bases and J by 11 bases, and 21 bases separated the two germline ends. The CDR3 totals 14 residues. The CDR3 coding sequence is TGTGCCAGCACACTCGCGGCTAGTGAAAGCCAGCAGTTCTTC. Encoded protein: CASTLAASESQQFF.

This clone showed up just once. V gene TRBV2 combines with J gene TRBJ1-6, with D possibly TRBD1 on 5 matching bases. This CDR3 has 16 amino acids. V was trimmed by 5 bases and J by 6 bases, leaving 17 bases between them. Germline CDR1 reads SNHLY; CDR2 reads FYNNEI. DNA of the CDR3: TGTGCCAGCAGTAGTTCCAGGGCAGCCTTTAATTCACCCCTCCACTTT. Translating it yields CASSSSRAAFNSPLHF.

This chain connects TRBV6-5 to TRBJ2-5; D may be TRBD1 (6 bases). Trimming left V 0 bases short and J 1 base short, with 9 bases between. Germline-derived CDR1 and CDR2 are MNHEY and SVGAGI. The CDR3 is 15 amino acids. CDR3 in amino acids: CASSYSARGQETQYF. As DNA, the CDR3 is TGTGCCAGCAGTTACTCGGCCAGGGGCCAAGAGACCCAGTACTTC.

The chain recombines TRBV6-5 with TRBJ2-5; D possibly corresponds to TRBD1 (6 bases). Trimming removed 4 bases at V and 8 bases at J, with 14 bases between. This CDR3 has 13 amino acids. The V gene's germline CDR1 is MNHEY and CDR2 SVGAGI. This chain's CDR3 is CASSSPGHLTQYF. DNA for the CDR3: TGTGCCAGCAGTTCTCCGGGACACCTTACCCAGTACTTC.

This clone occurred a few times. The V call is TRBV11-2, the J call TRBJ1-1; the D gene is possibly TRBD1 (6 bases). Trimming took off 2 bases at V and 4 bases at J, with 11 bases between the two ends. Germline V gene sequence: CDR1 SGHAT, CDR2 FQNNGV. The CDR3 sequence is 14 residues long. The CDR3 spells CASSLQGLRTEAFF. DNA for the CDR3: TGTGCCAGCAGCTTACAGGGGTTGCGCACTGAAGCTTTCTTT.

The chain joins TRBV30 to TRBJ2-7; D not certain. The CDR3 loop spans 11 amino acids. The V end was cut by 5 bases, the J end by 6 bases, with 11 bases between. Germline loops: CDR1 GTSNPN, CDR2 SVGIG (reference sequence). The CDR3 DNA follows: TGTGCCTGGGGCGATCTCGGCGAGCAGTACTTC. Encoded protein: CAWGDLGEQYF.

V is TRBV28 and J is TRBJ1-5; a weak D match, TRBD1 (5 bases). With 7 bases removed from V and 9 bases from J, the gap between germline ends came to 16 bases. Germline CDR1 MDHEN, CDR2 SYDVKM. This CDR3 comprises 13 residues. The CDR3 DNA follows: TGTGCCAGCACCTCAAGGGAGGGGTGGCCCCAGCATTTT. Translation: CASTSREGWPQHF.

The CDR3 protein is CASSLLNSPLHF. DNA of the CDR3: TGTGCCAGCAGCCTCCTGAATTCACCCCTCCACTTT. The V gene is TRBV3-1 (or the pseudogene TRBV3-2), the J gene TRBJ1-6; D is unclear. This CDR3 comprises 12 residues. The V end lost 4 bases, the J end lost 7 bases, and 5 bases lay between the germline ends. In germline, CDR1 is LGHDT, CDR2 YNNKEL (reference sequence).

The gene calls are TRBV5-4 and TRBJ1-2; 10 positions agree with TRBD1. V gave up 2 bases and J gave up 4 bases; unmatched junction bases: 2. The CDR3 has 14 residues. Germline loops: CDR1 SGHNT, CDR2 YYREEE (reference sequence). The CDR3: CASSFGTGVYGYTF. Written as DNA, the CDR3 is TGTGCCAGCAGCTTCGGGACAGGGGTCTATGGCTACACCTTC.

By share, this clone counts as medium-sized (0.01 to 0.1%). The chain is built from TRBV4-1 and TRBJ2-7, with a tentative D call TRBD1 (6 bases). CDR3 length: 14 amino acids. V was shortened by 0 bases and J by 6 bases, with 12 bases between the two germline ends. Germline values: CDR1 MGHRA, CDR2 YSYEKL. The CDR3 sequence is CASSQDQGFPEQYF. CDR3 coding DNA: TGCGCCAGCAGCCAAGATCAGGGGTTTCCCGAGCAGTACTTC.

The chain employs TRBV6-6 and TRBJ1-5; a possible D gene is TRBD1 (5 bases). The germline CDR1 and CDR2 sequences are MNHNY and SVGAGI (reference sequence). V was cut by 7 bases and J by 4 bases, with 11 bases left in between. This CDR3 is built from 13 residues. The CDR3 DNA sequence: TGTGCCAGCACAGACCGGGGGAATCAGCCCCAGCATTTT. This translates into CASTDRGNQPQHF.

The CDR3 reads CASSQEALTDTGELFF. As DNA, the CDR3 is TGTGCCAGCAGCCAAGAAGCCCTAACCGACACCGGGGAGCTGTTTTTT. This chain links TRBV3-1 (or the pseudogene TRBV3-2) with TRBJ2-2; D is unresolved. Trimming pared 0 bases from V and 3 bases from J, leaving 11 bases between. Germline V gene sequence: CDR1 LGHDT, CDR2 YNNKEL (reference sequence). The CDR3 length is 16 residues.

The chain couples TRBV7-9 to TRBJ1-1, with D possibly TRBD1 on 6 matching bases. CDR1 is SEHNR, CDR2 FQNEAQ, per germline (reference sequence). The CDR3 is 15 amino acids. The ends were cut back, 1 base at V and 4 bases at J, with 13 bases in the middle. CDR3: CASSLDPQGPTEAFF. CDR3 coding DNA: TGTGCCAGCAGCTTAGATCCACAGGGCCCCACTGAAGCTTTCTTT.

The chain employs TRBV28 and TRBJ2-5, with D possibly TRBD1 on 5 matching bases. Between the trimmed V and J ends, which lost 5 bases and 0 bases, there was a span of 13 bases. The CDR3 loop spans 15 amino acids. Germline V gives CDR1 MDHEN, CDR2 SYDVKM. The CDR3 DNA reads as TGTGCCAGCAGTCCCCTCACAGGCAACCAAGAGACCCAGTACTTC. Protein sequence: CASSPLTGNQETQYF.

The V call is TRBV9, the J call TRBJ2-3; 10 bases line up with TRBD2. CDR1 SGDLS and CDR2 YYNGEE come from the germline V gene. The CDR3 totals 15 residues. V trimming: 5 bases; J trimming: 0 bases; junction bases outside the gene matches: 3. The CDR3 loop reads CASSRTSGSTDTQYF. The CDR3 DNA follows: TGTGCCAGCAGTCGGACTAGCGGTAGCACAGATACGCAGTATTTT.

The gene calls are TRBV2 and TRBJ2-1, with TRBD1 identical over 7 bases. The CDR3 spans 16 residues. Unmatched junction bases numbered 9, after V lost 2 bases and J lost 5 bases. Germline CDR1 reads SNHLY; CDR2 reads FYNNEI. The CDR3 bases are TGTGCCAGCAGTGAAAGTCCGGGACAGACCAACAATGAGCAGTTCTTC. Protein sequence: CASSESPGQTNNEQFF.

The J gene is TRBJ2-2, the V gene TRBV29-1; D gene unclear. This CDR3 region has 13 residues. Germline V CDR1 and CDR2: SQVTM, ANQGSEA. V shed 3 bases and J shed 1 base, with 6 bases lying between them. CDR3 sequence (DNA): TGCAGCGTTGATACAGAGAACACCGGGGAGCTGTTTTTT. Translated: CSVDTENTGELFF.

CDR3 region: CASSLTSGDYEQYF. The CDR3 nucleotides are TGTGCCAGCAGCTTGACTAGCGGGGACTACGAGCAGTACTTC. This rearrangement joins TRBV7-3 to TRBJ2-7; 11 positions match TRBD2. V lost 3 bases to trimming and J lost 3 bases; unmatched junction nucleotides: 1. The CDR3 covers 14 residues. Germline CDR1 is SGHTA and CDR2 is FQGTGA.

The chain is built from TRBV3-1 (or the pseudogene TRBV3-2) and TRBJ2-1; D perhaps matches TRBD2 (6 bases). Germline V gene sequence: CDR1 LGHDT, CDR2 YNNKEL (reference sequence). The CDR3 loop spans 18 amino acids. Trimming took off 2 bases at V and 0 bases at J, with 17 bases between the two ends. CDR3 amino acids: CASSQSLAPYLSYNEQFF. Written as DNA, the CDR3 is TGTGCCAGCAGCCAATCGCTAGCGCCCTACCTCTCCTACAATGAGCAGTTCTTC.

This clone occurred a few times. CDR3 in amino acids: CASSISPFSSYEQYF. The CDR3 DNA reads TGTGCCAGTAGTATATCCCCGTTTAGCTCCTACGAGCAGTACTTC. V and J are TRBV19 and TRBJ2-7; no reliable D call. Deletions cut 2 bases from V and 0 bases from J, with 11 bases between. The germline CDR1 and CDR2 sequences are LNHDA and SQIVND (reference sequence). The CDR3 spans 15 residues.

The V call is TRBV25-1, the J call TRBJ1-2, with D hard to call. The length of the CDR3 is 12 residues. The germline gives CDR1 MGHDK, CDR2 SYGVNS. V was clipped by 3 bases and J by 4 bases, with 6 bases between them. CDR3 protein: CASSDGRYGYTF. The CDR3 DNA reads as TGTGCCAGCAGTGACGGTCGCTATGGCTACACCTTC.

The CDR3 loop reads CASSRVLAAEGSDTQYF. CDR3 nucleotides: TGCGCCAGCAGCCGTGTACTAGCGGCCGAAGGTTCAGATACGCAGTATTTT. The genes are TRBV5-1 and TRBJ2-3; TRBD2 aligns across 8 bases. This CDR3 spans 17 amino acids. The V segment lost 4 bases and the J segment 4 bases; nucleotides outside the gene matches: 14. CDR1 is SGHRS and CDR2 is YFSETQ in the germline V gene.

The CDR3 loop is CASSVVASGSGREQYF. The CDR3 nucleotides are TGTGCCAGCAGCGTAGTGGCTAGCGGGTCGGGGCGCGAGCAGTACTTC. The V call is TRBV9, the J call TRBJ2-7, with 8 bases that match TRBD2. This CDR3 is 16 amino acids long. Germline loops: CDR1 SGDLS, CDR2 YYNGEE. Trimming cost V 0 bases and J 6 bases; bases outside gene matches: 11.

The V call is TRBV6-5, the J call TRBJ1-1; D is uncertain. The CDR3 has 10 amino acids. From germline, CDR1 is MNHEY and CDR2 SVGAGI. The V gene lost 6 bases and the J gene lost 7 bases, with 6 bases spanning the gap. Here the CDR3 reads CASRFGEAFF. In DNA, the CDR3 is TGTGCCAGCAGGTTCGGTGAAGCTTTCTTT.

The chain joins TRBV5-4 to TRBJ1-1; 7 bases align to TRBD1. This CDR3 region has 12 residues. Trimming took 2 bases from V and 6 from J; bases not matched to a gene: 1. CDR1 is SGHNT and CDR2 is YYREEE in the germline V gene (reference sequence). CDR3 in amino acids: CASSFGTAEAFF. The CDR3 DNA reads TGTGCCAGCAGCTTTGGGACAGCTGAAGCTTTCTTT.

CDR3 region: CASSRTSWGETQYF. The DNA for the CDR3 is TGTGCCAGCAGCCGGACTAGCTGGGGAGAGACCCAGTACTTC. The chain recombines TRBV7-8 with TRBJ2-5; TRBD2 matches 8 bases. V shed 5 bases, J shed 4 bases, and the junction held 6 bases outside the gene matches. Germline V gene lookup returns CDR1 SGHVS and CDR2 FQNEAQ. The CDR3 length is 14 residues.

V usage is TRBV6-1 and J usage is TRBJ2-3; 8 bases are shared with TRBD2. This CDR3 has 15 residues. Germline V gene sequence: CDR1 MNHNS, CDR2 SASEGT. V trimming: 8 bases; J trimming: 10 bases; junction bases outside the gene matches: 17. The CDR3 sequence: CASGLGAGGMYAQYF. The CDR3, as DNA: TGTGCCAGCGGCCTCGGGGCGGGGGGCATGTACGCGCAGTATTTT.